This TCR beta chain was profiled in a study of cytomegalovirus exposure and HLA in healthy donors (TCRdb year 2017). Turning to the overall study: An earlier analysis of under 600 of the donors reported 250 to 350 Gb of sequence data and some 120 million unique TCR beta sequences from about 200 million T cells. An early release that covered roughly 600 HLA-typed donors contained about 290 gigabases of sequencing data and about 84 million unique TCR sequences. Of the 300 to 400 genotyped donors, 65% to 90% fell in the genetic ancestry cluster associated with self-reported Caucasian donors. The study aimed to test whether signatures of past pathogen exposure could be identified by cataloging public T cell receptors. The T cell repertoires of 670 or so subjects were profiled by immunosequencing and related to cytomegalovirus serostatus. Besides the first cohort of around 670 subjects, a separate validation cohort made up of 95 to 150 different subjects was used. To predict cytomegalovirus infection status, the study brought together high-throughput TCR immunosequencing, statistical association of individual TCRs with disease status, and machine learning. To study patterns of TCR occurrence, a later analysis re-analyzed previously published TCR beta repertoires from around 700 donors and added high-resolution HLA genotyping. In the later analysis, no new phenotypic data were used to find candidate immune exposures; instead, reliance was placed on TCR beta sequences and their occurrence across donors. In an earlier analysis of roughly 580 of the donors, high-throughput TCR beta sequencing was used to judge whether each TCR beta V gene segment behaved as functional or pseudogenic. Donor age, sex, ethnicity and CMV serostatus were collected together with the repertoire data. A later genetic analysis took genome-wide SNP genotypes for about three fifths of the 666 donors and used that subset as a discovery cohort. All discovery cohort repertoires had been generated on a single sequencing platform. Both class I and class II loci were covered by HLA typing, at four-digit resolution. Typing coverage varied by locus: about 629-640 donors for A, B, C, DRB1 and DQB1; about 520 for DQA1; over 600 for DPA1; some 470 for DPB1. Four to six DR-DQ haplotypes were handled as single units for association and clustering, since linkage in the cohort was strong. Among 398 genotyped donors of the cohort, an average of approximately 200,000 unique TCR beta nucleotide sequences was sequenced per donor, of which about 18% were non-productive. Study-wide findings and limitations: The only immune exposure information available for the cohort was CMV serostatus. A later genetic analysis reported fewer N-insertions in productive TCRs among donors in an Asian-associated ancestry cluster than the roughly 620-donor mean. The classifier was reported to diagnose cytomegalovirus status with high specificity and sensitivity in both the original cohort and the validation cohort. In vitro tests confirmed that a few of the cytomegalovirus-associated TCR beta chains recognize cytomegalovirus antigens. Roughly uniform sequencing depth across donors was assumed in presence/absence analyses, although this assumption may not hold. V-gene and J-gene trimming of TCR beta chains was associated with a missense DCLRE1C variant in a later genetic analysis, and the association was replicated in an independent cohort. Correlated functional status among segregating V segments might be attributable to linkage disequilibrium, but an unknown experimental factor could not be ruled out. Because the 87-base-pair reads could not distinguish some IMGT-functional V segments, including TRBV6-2 and TRBV6-3, those segments were excluded. According to a later analysis, parvovirus B19, influenza, CMV and Epstein-Barr virus appeared linked to several top co-occurrence clusters. Seventeen rarely observed V segments, including chromosome 9 orphons, were excluded from the earlier analysis of several hundred of the donors because counts were too low. Compared with equally common non-associated chains, HLA-associated TCR beta chains in a later analysis were more clonally expanded and had lower generation probabilities. A further reported finding was that TCR beta sequences accurately predicted the HLA-A and HLA-B alleles for most subjects in the first cohort. In a later analysis, TCR association rates were found to vary across HLA loci, with the most associated TCRs seen for DRB1 alleles and the fewest for HLA-C alleles. A later analysis associated some 17,000 TCR beta sequences with specific HLA alleles at a false discovery rate of 0.05. This cohort had only TCR beta chains sequenced, and the lack of alpha or paired-chain data limited which features could be detected. Most CMV-associated TCR beta chains appeared to be HLA-restricted in a later analysis, and the HLA associations seemed to be driven largely by CMV exposure. Broadly in line with IMGT annotations, most TCR beta V segments showed up in productive rearrangements about 87% or about 30% of the time in an earlier analysis of approximately 600 of the donors. Most TCR sequences were seen in very few donors, while some public TCRs were found in many individuals. It was suggested by the authors that the approach could potentially be generalized to other disease states and immunological phenotypes. In the study, around 150 TCR beta chains were listed as associated with cytomegalovirus. When HLA alleles, especially DR and DQ, strongly co-occurred, attributing TCR associations to individual alleles was difficult. Because HLA typing was unavailable for some donors at each locus, only the typed subset was used in association tests. A cluster of highly shared sequence variants was judged likely to be a technical artifact of the sequencing pipeline.

A word on this clone: Its specific antigen is unknown. Base-call qualities are not available, and no considerably larger clone is one nucleotide away.

The cohort consisted of approximately 690 healthy bone marrow donors. All cohort members were sampled while nominally healthy, although unrecorded immune exposures were likely present. The donor tested CMV seropositive and was one of the 289 seropositive cohort members. A peripheral blood sample was collected from each donor, and TCR beta sequencing was performed on peripheral blood mononuclear cells. The Qiagen DNeasy Blood Extraction Kit was used to extract genomic DNA from the blood cell samples. Receptor libraries were prepared by the immunoSEQ multiplex PCR assay. For the multiplex PCR, a mixture combining 60 forward primers for TCR Vbeta segments and 13 reverse primers for TCR Jbeta segments was used. The CDR3 region of rearranged TCR beta genes was amplified from genomic DNA by a multiplex PCR assay. The Illumina HiSeq System was used to sequence the amplified TCR beta libraries as 87-base-pair reads. For the original study's pipeline: Across the 500 to 750 repertoires, a later analysis counted 80 million or so unique TCR beta chains, some 11 million of which were shared by at least two donors. A nearest-neighbor algorithm error-corrected the raw reads and collapsed the reads into unique sequences, merging closely related sequences to remove PCR and sequencing errors. Alignment of CDR3 sequences to IMGT reference sequences was used to assign V, D and J gene segments. For a sequence to be retained, a match of at least six nucleotides to both a V gene segment and a J gene segment was required. Rearrangements were called productive when the CDR3 lacked stop codons and stayed in frame with V and J; all others were non-productive. Following IMGT convention, CDR3 was defined as the stretch from the second conserved V-encoded cysteine to the conserved J-encoded phenylalanine. The earlier analysis of about 590 of the donors excluded sequences that lacked an unambiguous match to a single V gene segment. In an earlier analysis of several hundred of the donors, V segments were called functional above 56.7% productive rearrangements and were called segregating when the between-donor standard deviation exceeded 5%. A statistical classification framework was built for diagnosing cytomegalovirus status from the catalog of TCR beta chain sequences. V and J gene assignment, in a later analysis, came from comparing TCR nucleotide sequences with IMGT/GENE-DB human TR gene sequences. The TCRdist pipeline was used in a later analysis to assign CDR3 sequences and most-parsimonious VDJ recombination scenarios. In a later analysis, each TCR beta chain was defined by its CDR3 amino acid sequence together with its V-gene family, and reads lacking a unique V-gene family were excluded. To address suspected cross-contamination and a sequencing artifact, a later analysis removed a few hundred highly shared, low-generation-probability nucleotide sequences. For each public chain, a later analysis derived a clonal expansion index from normalized ranks of inferred template counts within each repertoire. In a later analysis, generation probabilities were computed with a VDJ recombination model fitted to out-of-frame rearrangements, and the resulting probabilities were checked against IGoR. In a later analysis, hypergeometric tests were used to score TCR-TCR, TCR-HLA and TCR-CMV co-occurrence, with a repertoire-size bias correction applied to TCR pairs. False discovery rates were estimated in a later analysis by permuting HLA or CMV assignments 20 times. In a later analysis, co-occurring TCRs were grouped with DBSCAN, and TCRdist sequence similarity was added when clustering was performed within HLA-allele-positive subsets. For co-occurrence clustering, repertoires with fewer than 30,000 or more than 120,000 public chains were excluded, along with four or five repertoires with anomalous nucleotide sharing. In TCRdb, the immuneACCESS table is reduced to in-frame sequences with V and J assigned. These tables do not hold every clone; where another copy was compared, an unresolved V gene accounts for under half, and the others remain unexplained. From that table come the V and J calls and clone size; the DNA was used to work out D and trimming. The sample table holds approximately 160,000 clones, of which roughly 71% were seen once. The ten biggest clones cover roughly 7% of the sample.

The trim is 3 bases for V and 3 bases for J, with a gap of 10 bases between the germline ends. CDR1 and CDR2, looked up from the germline V gene, are SGHTA and FQGNSA. The CDR3 starts with the cysteine, ends with the phenylalanine, and has 14 residues. Of all the DNA, just the CDR3 is kept, 42 bases in frame from base 1. The sequence was obtained from a male donor in good health and CMV-seropositive. The sequencing sample was made of PBMCs. The rearrangement joined TRBV7-2 to TRBJ2-3; no D gene can be assigned with confidence. The DNA is as follows: TGTGCCAGCAGCTTTCTCGGGTGGACAGATACGCAGTATTTT. Its translation reads: CASSFLGWTDTQYF. Here the CDR3 is joined to the reference TRBV7-2 and TRBJ2-3 genes, and the full variable domain is: GAGVSQSPSNKVTEKGKDVELRCDPISGHTALYWYRQSLGQGLEFLIYFQGNSAPDKSGLPSDRFSAERTGGSVSTLTIQRTQQEDSAVYLCASSFLGWTDTQYFGPGTRLTVL.